The 26 T cell receptor beta chains below come from one sample, sequenced in a study of T cell changes during pregnancy in multiple sclerosis. Using immunoSEQ multiplex PCR, the repertoire was profiled, and TCRdb retains in-frame clones only, with some absent. The sample consists of 70,000 to 95,000 clones, around 94% of them appearing once. The sequenced sample was peripheral blood, obtained after pregnancy. The receptors here all came from a female donor in good health, enrolled as a control in a pregnancy study.

This rearrangement joins TRBV7-8 to TRBJ2-7, with D perhaps matching TRBD2 (6 bases). Germline-derived CDR1 and CDR2 are SGHVS and FQNEAQ. Between the trimmed V and J ends, which lost 5 bases and 2 bases, there was a span of 10 bases. The CDR3 totals 13 residues. The CDR3 sequence is CASSMAGPYEQYF. Written as DNA, the CDR3 is TGTGCCAGCAGCATGGCGGGACCCTACGAGCAGTACTTC. Using reference TRBV7-8 and TRBJ2-7 for the parts outside the CDR3, the full variable domain is GAGVSQSPRYKVAKRGQDVALRCDPISGHVSLFWYQQALGQGPEFLTYFQNEAQLDKSGLPSDRFFAERPEGSVSTLKIQRTQQEDSAVYLCASSMAGPYEQYFGPGTRLTVT.

The chain combines TRBV30 with TRBJ1-3; D unclear. The CDR3 is 12 residues long. Trimming left V 5 bases short and J 4 bases short, with 9 bases between. CDR1 is GTSNPN and CDR2 is SVGIG in the germline V gene (reference sequence). The CDR3 sequence is CAWSDGGNTIYF. CDR3 sequence (DNA): TGTGCCTGGTCTGACGGGGGAAACACCATATATTTT. The full variable domain, in which reference TRBV30 and TRBJ1-3 provide the parts outside the CDR3, is SQTIHQWPATLVQPVGSPLSLECTVEGTSNPNLYWYRQAAGRGLQLLFYSVGIGQISSEVPQNLSASRPQDRQFILSSKKLLLSDSGFYLCAWSDGGNTIYFGEGSWLTVV.

This chain links TRBV6-1 with TRBJ2-3, with 8 bases aligning to TRBD2. The CDR3 extends over 16 amino acids. The V and J ends lost 4 bases and 5 bases, in that order; junction bases with no gene match: 11. Germline loops: CDR1 MNHNS, CDR2 SASEGT. The CDR3 sequence: CASSASSGSGLDTQYF. CDR3 DNA: TGTGCCAGCAGTGCTTCGAGCGGGAGCGGATTAGATACGCAGTATTTT.

V is TRBV6-1 and J is TRBJ2-7; no clear D gene. Germline values: CDR1 MNHNS, CDR2 SASEGT. The length of the CDR3 is 15 residues. V lost 7 bases and J lost 0, with 16 bases in between. CDR3 in amino acids: CASTQDSTSSYEQYF. As DNA, the CDR3 is TGTGCCAGCACTCAAGACTCCACAAGCTCCTACGAGCAGTACTTC.

V and J are TRBV5-1 and TRBJ2-2; no clear D. This CDR3 comprises 14 residues. From germline, CDR1 is SGHRS and CDR2 YFSETQ. The V gene lost 0 bases and the J gene lost 4 bases, with 7 bases spanning the gap. DNA for the CDR3: TGCGCCAGCAGCTTGGGGGCGAGCACCGGGGAGCTGTTTTTT. Translation gives CASSLGASTGELFF.

The chain carries TRBV18 and TRBJ2-7; 11 nucleotides line up with TRBD2. V was clipped by 3 bases and J by 3 bases; unmatched bases: 7. The CDR3 is made up of 16 amino acids. CDR1 is KGHSH, CDR2 LQKENI, per germline. The CDR3 region is CASSPLGLAGLYEQYF. In DNA, the CDR3 is TGTGCCAGCTCACCTCTTGGACTAGCGGGCCTCTACGAGCAGTACTTC.

The chain has TRBV6-1 and TRBJ2-5, with 9 bases that match TRBD2. Germline trimming cut 6 bases from V and 5 bases from J; bases unmatched to any gene: 10. The germline gives CDR1 MNHNS, CDR2 SASEGT. This CDR3 is 15 amino acids long. CDR3 bases: TGTGCCAGCAGGGAGGGGGCGGGAGGGGTGGAGACCCAGTACTTC. This sequence encodes CASREGAGGVETQYF.

V usage is TRBV29-1 and J usage is TRBJ2-3; 8 bases align to TRBD1. Trimming at V came to 6 bases and at J to 6 bases, leaving 8 bases not matched to a gene. The CDR3 extends over 13 amino acids. Germline V gene sequence: CDR1 SQVTM, CDR2 ANQGSEA. In DNA, the CDR3 is TGCAGCGTGGCGCGGACAGGGTCGGATACGCAGTATTTT. It specifies CSVARTGSDTQYF.

The chain carries TRBV6-1 and TRBJ2-1; 10 bases are shared with TRBD2. The V gene's germline CDR1 is MNHNS and CDR2 SASEGT. J was trimmed by 0 bases and V by 5 bases; bases with no gene match: 1. CDR3 length equals 15 residues. CDR3 bases: TGTGCCAGCAGTAGCGGGAGGGCCTCCTACAATGAGCAGTTCTTC. Its protein is CASSSGRASYNEQFF.

The gene calls are TRBV9 and TRBJ2-5; maybe TRBD2 (6 bases). The CDR3 covers 15 residues. Germline assignment: CDR1 SGDLS and CDR2 YYNGEE. V was trimmed by 2 bases and J by 3 bases, leaving 14 bases between them. The CDR3 DNA follows: TGTGCCAGCAGCGTTACCTTGGGGGGAGAAGAGACCCAGTACTTC. Translated: CASSVTLGGEETQYF. The variable domain in full, completed from reference TRBV9 and TRBJ2-5, reads DSGVTQTPKHLITATGQRVTLRCSPRSGDLSVYWYQQSLDQGLQFLIQYYNGEERAKGNILERFSAQQFPDLHSELNLSSLELGDSALYFCASSVTLGGEETQYFGPGTRLLVL.

The chain uses TRBV5-1 and TRBJ1-1, with 7 positions matching TRBD1. CDR1 is SGHRS, CDR2 YFSETQ, per germline. This CDR3 spans 15 amino acids. V lost 4 bases, J lost 3 bases, and 9 bases stayed unmatched. This CDR3 is CASSLKETGHTEAFF. Written as DNA, the CDR3 is TGCGCCAGCAGCCTAAAAGAGACAGGGCACACTGAAGCTTTCTTT.

V usage is TRBV4-1 and J usage is TRBJ2-6; 8 positions agree with TRBD1. Per germline, CDR1 MGHRA and CDR2 YSYEKL. The length of the CDR3 is 19 residues. J lost 2 bases, V lost 0 bases, and 9 bases had no gene match. Here the CDR3 DNA reads TGCGCCAGCAGCCAAGATAGAGCCAGGGGGCAGACTGGGGCCAACGTCCTGACTTTC. Translating gives CASSQDRARGQTGANVLTF.

This rearrangement joins TRBV4-2 to TRBJ2-1, with D possibly matching TRBD2 (6 bases). The V gene lost 1 base and the J gene lost 10 bases, with 17 bases spanning the gap. The germline CDR1 and CDR2 sequences are LGHNA and YNFKEQ. CDR3 size: 15 residues. The CDR3 loop is CASSQARAGPLEQFF. DNA for the CDR3: TGTGCCAGCAGCCAAGCGCGGGCGGGACCTCTGGAGCAGTTCTTC.

V usage is TRBV5-1 and J usage is TRBJ2-3; perhaps TRBD2 as D (6 bases). The V and J ends lost 7 bases and 1 base respectively, with 10 bases between them. There are 13 residues in the CDR3. The germline V gene encodes CDR1 SGHRS and CDR2 YFSETQ. The CDR3 bases are TGCGCCAGCCTTTCTAGCGGCACAGATACGCAGTATTTT. Translation gives CASLSSGTDTQYF.

This chain uses TRBV5-1 with TRBJ2-1, with 7 nucleotides matching TRBD2. The V segment lost 4 bases and the J segment 7 bases; nucleotides outside the gene matches: 11. The CDR3 consists of 15 residues. CDR1 is SGHRS and CDR2 is YFSETQ in the germline V gene. The CDR3 is CASSPPLGGSNEQFF. The CDR3 DNA is TGCGCCAGCAGCCCCCCCCTGGGGGGGAGTAATGAGCAGTTCTTC.

The rearrangement links TRBV27 to TRBJ2-3, with D unresolved. V shed 11 bases and J shed 3 bases, with 18 bases lying between them. Germline values: CDR1 MNHEY, CDR2 SMNVEV (reference sequence). The CDR3 runs 14 residues. The CDR3 sequence: CASTPLPRTDTQYF. The DNA for the CDR3 is TGTGCCTCCACTCCCCTCCCCAGGACAGATACGCAGTATTTT.

The V gene is TRBV4-1, the J gene TRBJ1-1; D gene unclear. V lost 0 bases and J 2 bases, leaving 10 bases between the germline ends. The CDR3 is 15 amino acids. Germline-derived CDR1 and CDR2 are MGHRA and YSYEKL. CDR3 loop: CASSQELAGNTEAFF. The CDR3, as DNA: TGCGCCAGCAGCCAAGAATTGGCGGGAAACACTGAAGCTTTCTTT.

V is TRBV5-1 and J is TRBJ2-6; no clear D gene. This CDR3 has 14 residues. Germline values: CDR1 SGHRS, CDR2 YFSETQ. V lost 1 base and J 3 bases, leaving 5 bases between the germline ends. CDR3 residues: CASSLSNGANVLTF. The CDR3 nucleotides are TGCGCCAGCAGCTTGTCTAATGGGGCCAACGTCCTGACTTTC.

The CDR3 DNA sequence: TGTGCCAGCAGCCCACAGGGATTAAACACCGGGGAGCTGTTTTTT. Protein: CASSPQGLNTGELFF. The chain carries TRBV7-2 and TRBJ2-2; the D gene is possibly TRBD1 (6 bases). V was trimmed by 5 bases and J by 2 bases, leaving 12 bases between them. The length of the CDR3 is 15 residues. The germline gives CDR1 SGHTA, CDR2 FQGNSA.

The rearrangement links TRBV14 to TRBJ1-3, with D possibly TRBD1 on 6 matching bases. Germline CDR1 SGHDN, CDR2 FVKESK. The CDR3 is made up of 17 amino acids. V shed 0 bases and J shed 0 bases, with 12 bases lying between them. DNA of the CDR3: TGTGCCAGCAGCCAAGATATCAGGACAGCCTCTGGAAACACCATATATTTT. Its translation is CASSQDIRTASGNTIYF.

This clone was found a few times. V usage is TRBV7-9 and J usage is TRBJ2-7, with 9 bases identical to TRBD1. The V gene end was trimmed by 6 bases and the J gene end by 4 bases; junction bases not matched to a gene: 4. The CDR3 has 13 residues. CDR1 and CDR2 from the germline V gene are SEHNR and FQNEAQ (reference sequence). The DNA for the CDR3 is TGTGCCAGCAGTCTCGGGACAGGGTACGAGCAGTACTTC. Amino acids: CASSLGTGYEQYF.

This rearrangement joins TRBV10-3 to TRBJ2-7; 8 bases map to TRBD2. This CDR3 contains 14 residues. V lost 4 bases and J lost 2; bases outside the gene matches: 4. Germline V gene lookup returns CDR1 ENHRY and CDR2 SYGVKD. The CDR3 coding sequence is TGTGCCATCAGTGTTGGCGGGAGGACCTACGAGCAGTACTTC. Residues: CAISVGGRTYEQYF.

The gene calls are TRBV27 and TRBJ1-5; D remains ambiguous. Germline V gene data show CDR1 as MNHEY and CDR2 as SMNVEV (reference sequence). Trimming took 1 base from V and 5 from J, leaving 6 bases between them. The CDR3 runs to 13 residues. In nucleotides, the CDR3 is TGTGCCAGCAGTTTATGGGCAGATCAGCCCCAGCATTTT. Translating gives CASSLWADQPQHF.

The chain uses TRBV6-1 and TRBJ2-1; 7 positions agree with TRBD2. This CDR3 is built from 14 residues. V shed 1 base and J 9 bases; nucleotides not matched to a gene: 6. From germline, CDR1 is MNHNS and CDR2 SASEGT. The CDR3 sequence is CASSEGGREGEQFF. CDR3 sequence (DNA): TGTGCCAGCAGTGAAGGCGGCAGGGAGGGTGAGCAGTTCTTC.

V is TRBV28 and J is TRBJ2-3; 10 bases are a match to TRBD2. The J segment lost 1 base and the V segment lost 3 bases, leaving 1 base of the junction unmatched. Germline V gives CDR1 MDHEN, CDR2 SYDVKM. The CDR3 is 15 amino acids. The CDR3 DNA follows: TGTGCCAGCAGTTTCGGACTAGCGGGCACAGATACGCAGTATTTT. Protein sequence: CASSFGLAGTDTQYF.

The chain couples TRBV28 to TRBJ1-1; 9 bases line up with TRBD1. The CDR3 is made up of 13 amino acids. The V and J ends lost 5 bases and 11 bases, in that order; junction bases with no gene match: 9. CDR1 is MDHEN, CDR2 SYDVKM, per germline. This CDR3 is CASSGQDRGMAFF. Written as DNA, the CDR3 is TGTGCCAGCAGTGGGCAGGACAGGGGCATGGCTTTCTTT.